This TCR beta chain appears in the sequencing data of a study of Graves' ophthalmopathy and Graves' hyperthyroidism. Across the whole study: Hyperthyroidism qualified as stable when ophthalmopathy did not develop within 18 months of follow-up. The study, taken as a whole, reports: The majority of expanded thyroid clonotypes above 0.001 frequency also occurred in blood.

Clinical symptoms and serum thyroxine were used for diagnosis; TRAb, thyroid ultrasound and orbital computed tomography were also relied on. A few counts support this clonotype. No antigen is known for it. From RNA, the CDR3 regions of TCR beta chains were amplified and sequenced. RT-PCR in the first round used HTBI primers; a second-round multiplex PCR followed. TCRdb reprocessed the multiplex PCR reads via MiXCR and lists one record per CDR3 protein. The table lists 580,000 or so distinct CDR3 sequences, less than 45% of them singletons. J was trimmed by 9 bases and V by 4 bases; bases with no gene match: 7. The germline CDR1 and CDR2 sequences are SQVTM and ANQGSEA. The CDR3 sequence is 13 residues long.

The chain employs TRBV29-1 and TRBJ2-3, with 10 nucleotides matching TRBD2. This TCR was sampled from an adult man with Graves' hyperthyroidism. The sequencing input was peripheral blood or thyroid tissue (not recorded which). The CDR3 DNA is TGCAGCGTTGTTCTAGCGGGAGTAGAAACGCAGTATTTT. This sequence encodes CSVVLAGVETQYF.